The 8 T cell receptor beta chains below were found in one sample sequenced in a study of T cells in tuberculosis. TCRdb's copy holds only in-frame clones and misses some; the assay was immunoSEQ multiplex PCR. The sample has approximately 59,000 clones; over 75% are singletons. After thawing and overnight rest, PBMC were stained with GMM-loaded CD1B tetramer, viability dye and anti-CD3 for sorting. The lipid loaded on the CD1B tetramers was C32 glucose monomycolate from Rhodococcus equi. The material sequenced was CD1b-GMM tetramer-negative cells sorted from PBMCs. The origin of the receptors is an adult woman with latent tuberculosis.

V is TRBV7-2 and J is TRBJ2-3; a weak D match, TRBD2 (7 bases). Germline V lookup: CDR1 SGHTA, CDR2 FQGNSA. The CDR3 has 16 residues. The V and J ends lost 4 bases and 5 bases respectively, with 19 bases between them. The CDR3 DNA follows: TGTGCCAGCAGCTATCCGAGAGGGGGGGCGGTAGATACGCAGTATTTT. Translating it yields CASSYPRGGAVDTQYF.

This clone showed up just a few times. This chain links TRBV7-9 with TRBJ1-2, with D uncertain. V gave up 4 bases and J gave up 5 bases, with 8 bases separating them. This CDR3 spans 12 amino acids. Germline V gene sequence: CDR1 SEHNR, CDR2 FQNEAQ (reference sequence). The DNA of the CDR3 is TGTGCCAGCAGCTCGGGAGGATATGGCTACACCTTC. Amino acid sequence: CASSSGGYGYTF.

The chain recombines TRBV27 with TRBJ2-3, with 11 bases identical to TRBD2. Germline trimming cut 6 bases from V and 4 bases from J; bases unmatched to any gene: 0. The CDR3 loop spans 13 amino acids. From germline, CDR1 is MNHEY and CDR2 SMNVEV (reference sequence). CDR3 DNA sequence: TGTGCCAGCAGACTAGCGGGAGCAGATACGCAGTATTTT. This sequence encodes CASRLAGADTQYF.

As for this clone: At one end, the junction sequence differs from germline, possibly due to a read error. This chain joins TRBV4-1 and TRBJ2-7, with TRBD2 matching 11 bases. CDR1 MGHRA and CDR2 YSYEKL come from the germline V gene. This CDR3 has 17 amino acids. CDR3 DNA: TGCGCCGGCAGCCTCGGGGCCTTAGCGGGAGGGAACTACGAGCAGTACTTC. Its translation: CAGSLGALAGGNYEQYF.

J is TRBJ1-1 and V is TRBV21-1. TRBV21-1 is listed as a pseudogene. This CDR3 contains 15 residues. This CDR3 is CASSKLPGLNTEAFF. Here the CDR3 DNA reads TGTGCCAGCAGCAAATTGCCCGGGTTAAACACTGAAGCTTTCTTT.

The V and J genes are TRBV6-4 and TRBJ1-5; D perhaps matches TRBD1 (6 bases). Trimming left V 6 bases short and J 5 bases short, with 26 bases between. CDR3 length equals 18 residues. CDR1 and CDR2 (germline): MRHNA, SNTAGT. This CDR3 is CASRSERGHVGRDQPQHF. The CDR3 DNA reads as TGTGCCAGCAGGTCGGAGCGGGGGCATGTCGGTAGGGATCAGCCCCAGCATTTT.

CDR3 DNA: TGTGCCAGCAGCTTGGACGGGGGGGCCGGCTACGAGCAGTACTTC. It translates to CASSLDGGAGYEQYF. The chain carries TRBV11-2 and TRBJ2-7; 8 bases match TRBD2. The CDR3 is 15 amino acids. V lost 3 bases to trimming and J lost 3 bases; unmatched junction nucleotides: 7. Germline-derived CDR1 and CDR2 are SGHAT and FQNNGV.

The genes are TRBV15 and TRBJ2-7; 10 bases are a match to TRBD2. The CDR3 runs to 15 residues. CDR1 and CDR2 from the germline V gene are LNHNV and YYDKDF (reference sequence). J gave up 6 bases and V 0 bases, and 5 bases lay outside the gene matches. CDR3 sequence (DNA): TGTGCCACCAGCAGAGATCAAGCGGGAGGGGGCGAGCAGTACTTC. Its protein product is CATSRDQAGGGEQYF.